In its sample, the clone carrying this T cell receptor beta chain was seen a few times. The record originates from a study of T-cell reconstitution after alpha-beta-depleted transplantation in children. From germline, CDR1 is DFQATT and CDR2 SNEGSKA (reference sequence). The CDR3 has 15 amino acids. V lost 0 bases, J lost 1 base, and 12 bases lay in between. As it was prepared, the TCRbeta library received unique molecular identifiers. TCRdb passed the PCR reads through MiXCR, listing each CDR3 protein once. The sample contains 530,000 or so distinct CDR3 sequences, 20% to 30% of which appear only once.

This specimen was PBMCs, taken before TCRalphabeta/CD19-depleted stem cell transplant. The clonotype originates from a boy younger than two with Wiskott-Aldrich syndrome, due to receive a stem cell transplant. J is TRBJ2-5 and V is TRBV20-1; maybe TRBD1 (6 bases). The DNA of the CDR3 is TGCAGTGCTAGAGATTACAGGGATCCCCAAGAGACCCAGTACTTC. It yields the protein CSARDYRDPQETQYF.